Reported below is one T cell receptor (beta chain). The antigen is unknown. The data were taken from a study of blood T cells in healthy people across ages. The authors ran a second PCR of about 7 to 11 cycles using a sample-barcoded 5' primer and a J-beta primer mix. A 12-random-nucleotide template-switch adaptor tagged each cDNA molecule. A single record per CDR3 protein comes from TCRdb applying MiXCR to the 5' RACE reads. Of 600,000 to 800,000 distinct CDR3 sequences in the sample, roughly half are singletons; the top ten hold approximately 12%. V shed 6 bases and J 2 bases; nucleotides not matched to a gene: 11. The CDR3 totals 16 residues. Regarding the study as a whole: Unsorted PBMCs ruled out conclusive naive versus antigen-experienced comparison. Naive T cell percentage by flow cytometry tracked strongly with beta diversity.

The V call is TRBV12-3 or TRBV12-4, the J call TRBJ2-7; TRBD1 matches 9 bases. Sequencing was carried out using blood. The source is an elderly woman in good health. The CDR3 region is CASRTAGTGSTYEQYF. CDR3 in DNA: TGTGCCAGCAGAACGGCCGGGACAGGGTCAACCTACGAGCAGTACTTC.